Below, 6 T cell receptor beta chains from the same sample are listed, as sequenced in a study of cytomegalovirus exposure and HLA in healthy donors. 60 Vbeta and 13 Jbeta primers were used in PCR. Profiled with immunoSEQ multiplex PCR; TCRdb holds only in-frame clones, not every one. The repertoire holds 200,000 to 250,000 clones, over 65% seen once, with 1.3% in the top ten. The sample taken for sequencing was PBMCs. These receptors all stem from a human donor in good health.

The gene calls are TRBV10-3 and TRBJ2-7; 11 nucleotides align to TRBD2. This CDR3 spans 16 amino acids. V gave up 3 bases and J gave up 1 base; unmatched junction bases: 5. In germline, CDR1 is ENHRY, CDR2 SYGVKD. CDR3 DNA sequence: TGTGCCATCAGTGATCTTACTAGCGGGAGATCCTACGAGCAGTACTTC. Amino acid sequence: CAISDLTSGRSYEQYF.

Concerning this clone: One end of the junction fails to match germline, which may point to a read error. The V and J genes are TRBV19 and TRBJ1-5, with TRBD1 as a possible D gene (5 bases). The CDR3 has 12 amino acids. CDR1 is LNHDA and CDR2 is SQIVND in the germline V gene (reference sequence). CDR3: CASSPRGISHNF. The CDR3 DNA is TGTGCCAGTAGCCCTCGGGGGATTTCTCACAACTTT.

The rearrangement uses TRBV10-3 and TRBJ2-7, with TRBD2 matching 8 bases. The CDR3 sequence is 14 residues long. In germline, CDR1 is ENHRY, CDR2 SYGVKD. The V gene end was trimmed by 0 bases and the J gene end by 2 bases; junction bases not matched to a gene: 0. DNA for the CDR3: TGTGCCATCAGTGAGTCGACTAGCGCCTACGAGCAGTACTTC. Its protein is CAISESTSAYEQYF.

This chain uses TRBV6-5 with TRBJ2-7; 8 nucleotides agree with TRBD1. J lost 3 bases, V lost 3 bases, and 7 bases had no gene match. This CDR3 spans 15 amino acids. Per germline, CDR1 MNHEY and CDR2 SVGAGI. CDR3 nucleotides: TGTGCCAGCAGTTATGGAGACAGGGGTTACTACGAGCAGTACTTC. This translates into CASSYGDRGYYEQYF.

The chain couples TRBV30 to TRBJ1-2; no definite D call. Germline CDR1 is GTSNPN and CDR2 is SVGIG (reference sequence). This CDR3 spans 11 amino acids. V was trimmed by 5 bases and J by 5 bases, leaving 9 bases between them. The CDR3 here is CAWAYSYGYTF. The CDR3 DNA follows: TGTGCCTGGGCTTACAGTTATGGCTACACCTTC.

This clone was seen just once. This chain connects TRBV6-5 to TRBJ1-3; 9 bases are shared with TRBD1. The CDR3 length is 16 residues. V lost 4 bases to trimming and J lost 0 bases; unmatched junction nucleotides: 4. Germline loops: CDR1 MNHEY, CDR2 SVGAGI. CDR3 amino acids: CASSFGTGSSGNTIYF. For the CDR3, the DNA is TGTGCCAGCAGTTTCGGGACAGGGAGCTCTGGAAACACCATATATTTT.